A selection of T cell receptor beta chains follows, all from one sample in a study of T-cell reconstitution after alpha-beta-depleted transplantation in children. A single record per CDR3 protein comes from TCRdb applying MiXCR to the PCR reads. The sample has under 300,000 distinct CDR3 sequences; more than 7.5% are singletons. Specimen: PBMCs from the stem cell graft donor, collected from the stem cell graft. The receptors were sampled from a human donor who donated a stem cell graft to a child with SCID. CDR3s include the opening cysteine and the closing phenylalanine or tryptophan. Fields, in order: clone size, D gene, J gene, V gene, CDR3 DNA, CDR3 protein. D genes are given only for firm matches. The size field is filled for only some rows; it gives once, few, many or a size class.

>many|TRBD2|TRBJ2-3|TRBV2
TGTGCCAGCAGTGCACCGACTAGCGGGGCTAGCACAGATACGCAGTATTTT
CASSAPTSGASTDTQYF
>many|NA|TRBJ2-7|TRBV12-3/TRBV12-4
TGTGCCAGCAGTCCCGGTCGACTGCACGAGCAGTACTTC
CASSPGRLHEQYF
>many|NA|TRBJ2-6|TRBV10-2
TGCGCCAGCAGTGAGTCGAAGGCGTCTGGGGCCAACGTCCTGACTTTC
CASSESKASGANVLTF
>many|NA|TRBJ1-5|TRBV20-1
TGCAGTGCTACGAGGGCGGTCAATCAGCCCCAGCATTTT
CSATRAVNQPQHF
>few|TRBD2|TRBJ2-1|TRBV5-1
TGCGCCAGCAGCCCGACGGGGGGGCAGGACAATGAGCAGTTCTTC
CASSPTGGQDNEQFF
>many|NA|TRBJ1-4|TRBV3-1
TGTGCCAGCAGCCAAAGGCTTGGGACACAATCCTCCCCCACTAATGAAAAACTGTTTTTT
CASSQRLGTQSSPTNEKLFF
>many|NA|TRBJ1-6|TRBV4-1
TGCGCCAGCAGCCAAGGACATCCGACTAATTCACCCCTCCACTTT
CASSQGHPTNSPLHF
>many|TRBD2|TRBJ2-2|TRBV7-9
TGTGCCAGCCCGACTAGCGGGGGCACGAACACCGGGGAGCTGTTTTTT
CASPTSGGTNTGELFF
>few|TRBD1|TRBJ2-3|TRBV25-1
TGTGCCAGCAGTGAGCGGACAGGGGGCCACACAGATACGCAGTATTTT
CASSERTGGHTDTQYF
>few|NA|TRBJ2-5|TRBV15
TGTGCCACCAGCAGAGGAAACCAAGAGACCCAGTACTTC
CATSRGNQETQYF
>few|NA|TRBJ1-1|TRBV6-2/TRBV6-3
TGTGCCAGCCGGGGCCCCTACACTGAAGCTTTCTTT
CASRGPYTEAFF
>NA|NA|TRBJ2-3|TRBV20-1
TGCAGTGCTCCTGTTAAAGTCCCGGGACGGTATACAGATACGCAGTATTTT
CSAPVKVPGRYTDTQYF
>NA|TRBD1|TRBJ2-2|TRBV28
TGTGCCAGCAGATCGGACAGGGTAACCGGGGAGCTGTTTTTT
CASRSDRVTGELFF
>few|NA|TRBJ2-1|TRBV18
TGTGCCAGCTCCCTAAAAACAGGGGACTCAACCTACAATGAGCAGTTCTTC
CASSLKTGDSTYNEQFF
>many|NA|TRBJ2-3|TRBV7-2
TGTGCCAGCAGCTCCCGGACAGTTCCTAGCACAGATACGCAGTATTTT
CASSSRTVPSTDTQYF
>NA|NA|TRBJ1-1|TRBV29-1
TGCAGCGTTGTGACCAGTCAAGGGACTGAAGCTTTCTTT
CSVVTSQGTEAFF
>many|NA|TRBJ2-7|TRBV12-3/TRBV12-4
TGTGCCAGCAGTCCATTCGGGACACTTGAGCAGTACTTC
CASSPFGTLEQYF
>many|NA|TRBJ1-1|TRBV10-3
TGTGCCATCAGTGAATCAACAGGAGTCACTGAAGCTTTCTTT
CAISESTGVTEAFF
>many|NA|TRBJ1-2|TRBV4-2
TGTGCCAGCAGCCAGGCACACATCGGCTACACCTTC
CASSQAHIGYTF
>many|TRBD2|TRBJ2-3|TRBV18
TGTGCCAGCTCACTCCTCCCGACTAGCGGGGGGGATACGCAGTATTTT
CASSLLPTSGGDTQYF
>many|NA|TRBJ1-2|TRBV7-6
TGTGCCAGCAGCCCCCGTTGGGGAAACTATGGCTACACCTTC
CASSPRWGNYGYTF
>many|TRBD1|TRBJ2-3|TRBV29-1
TGCAGCGTTTCCCGGGACAGGGGCACAGATACGCAGTATTTT
CSVSRDRGTDTQYF
>many|NA|TRBJ2-7|TRBV2
TGTGCCAGCAGTGAAGAATCCTACGGGGCCGAGCAGTACTTC
CASSEESYGAEQYF
>many|NA|TRBJ1-2|TRBV9
TGTGCCAGCAGCGTAGAGGGACGGCCGTATGGCTACACCTTC
CASSVEGRPYGYTF
>many|NA|TRBJ1-2|TRBV3-1
TGTGCCAGCAGCCACGGAGGACCGGGCTACACCTTC
CASSHGGPGYTF
>many|NA|TRBJ1-4|TRBV7-2
TGTGCCAGCAGCTTAGCGGGAACCCGGGGGAACGAAAAACTGTTTTTT
CASSLAGTRGNEKLFF
>many|NA|TRBJ1-2|TRBV7-3
TGTGCCAGCAGCTTAACGGGTCGCCAGGGGATCAGCGCCTTC
CASSLTGRQGISAF
>NA|TRBD1|TRBJ2-7|TRBV7-2
TGTGCCAGCAGCTCAGGACAGGGCAGCGAGCAGTACTTC
CASSSGQGSEQYF
>many|NA|TRBJ1-2|TRBV20-1
TGCAGTGCTGCCCCCGGGACTCACAATGGCTACACCTTC
CSAAPGTHNGYTF
>many|TRBD1|TRBJ2-7|TRBV5-1
TGCGCCAGCAGCCCCGGGACAGCACAATCCTACGAGCAGTACTTC
CASSPGTAQSYEQYF
>many|NA|TRBJ1-6|TRBV5-1
TGCGCCAGCAGCCCGGAGACATACTATAATTCACCCCTCCACTTT
CASSPETYYNSPLHF
>many|TRBD1|TRBJ2-7|TRBV18
TGTGCCAGCTCACCACGGGGGACAGGGGGCGATGAGCAGTACTTC
CASSPRGTGGDEQYF
>many|NA|TRBJ1-1|TRBV27
TGTGCCAGCAGGACAGGACATCAGAACACTGAAGCTTTCTTT
CASRTGHQNTEAFF
>many|NA|TRBJ2-5|TRBV4-1
TGCGCCAGCAGCCTTTTCCAGGGTCCGGTAGAGACCCAGTACTTC
CASSLFQGPVETQYF
>many|NA|TRBJ1-4|TRBV7-8
TGTGCCAGCAGCTTAGTGACCTCGCTATTGGCGCGAAGTGGGAATGAAAAACTGTTTTTT
CASSLVTSLLARSGNEKLFF
>NA|NA|TRBJ1-5|TRBV7-8
TGTGCCAGCAGCTTAATGCGGGGGCTAGGGAATCAGCCCCAGCATTTT
CASSLMRGLGNQPQHF
>few|TRBD2|TRBJ2-2|TRBV5-1
TGCGCCAGCAGCTTGGCCGGACTAGCGGGGGGGCCGAGCACCGGGGAGCTGTTTTTT
CASSLAGLAGGPSTGELFF
>NA|TRBD2|TRBJ2-1|TRBV9
TGTGCCAGCAGCCCCCGACTAGCGGGGGGGCACCATGAGCAGTTCTTC
CASSPRLAGGHHEQFF
>many|NA|TRBJ2-5|TRBV27
TGTGCCAGCAGCTTAACAGGGCTGAGGGAGACCCAGTACTTC
CASSLTGLRETQYF
>many|NA|TRBJ2-5|TRBV7-2
TGTGCCAGCAGCTTAGTTTTCGGCCACCAAGAGACCCAGTACTTC
CASSLVFGHQETQYF
>many|NA|TRBJ2-5|TRBV7-9
TGTGCCAGCAGCTTAGCTGACTGGGGCGAAGAGACCCAGTACTTC
CASSLADWGEETQYF
>many|TRBD2|TRBJ2-1|TRBV28
TGTGCCAGCAGTTTGGCCGGGACTAGCGGGGTCAATGAGCAGTTCTTC
CASSLAGTSGVNEQFF